Given below is one TCR beta chain in context. Per the study methods: Filtering differed since immunoSEQ provided only junctions, with no quality scores. Assay: immunoSEQ multiplex PCR; the TCRdb copy retains only in-frame clones and omits some. V and J calls plus clone size are reproduced from that table; the DNA served to infer D and trimming. Found here are 450,000 to 600,000 clones, 60% to 85% of them singletons; the top ten hold 10% to 15%. This sample stems from a study of shared clonotypes between healthy human individuals. The CDR3 totals 14 residues. V lost 1 base to trimming and J lost 4 bases, with 11 bases between them. Germline CDR1 GTSNPN, CDR2 SVGIG (reference sequence).

This TCR was recovered from a woman aged 40 to 50 in good health. Some clones in this sample may be carry-over from other donors' samples. The sequencing sample was made of PBMCs. This sequence joins TRBV30 and TRBJ1-5; the D gene is possibly TRBD1 (5 bases). CDR3 bases: TGTGCCTGGAGTGGGTTGGGGGGGAATCAGCCCCAGCATTTT. It encodes CAWSGLGGNQPQHF.